Listed below are T cell receptor beta chains from one sample, sequenced in a study of pediatric ulcerative colitis. The data were produced by immunoSEQ multiplex PCR, yet TCRdb's version contains in-frame clones alone and is incomplete. The table lists 23,000 or so clones, roughly two thirds of them singletons. Sequenced material: gut tissue. The receptors were sampled from a boy aged 5 to 17 with severe ulcerative colitis. CDR3s include the opening cysteine and the closing phenylalanine or tryptophan.

V gene | CDR3 length | CDR3 protein
TRBV5-6 | 14 | CASSFGTGPRGYTF
TRBV9 | 15 | CASSLSDGSGNTIYF
TRBV27 | 13 | CASSGQSNSPLHF
TRBV2 | 11 | CASVPLPEQYF
TRBV5-4 | 16 | CASYRAINSGANVLTF
TRBV5-6 | 15 | CASSLRSGSGQPQHF
TRBV6-5 | 12 | CASSLIAYEQYF
TRBV15 | 17 | CATSRARTSGVYNEQFF
TRBV2 | 17 | CASSSSMDSIIPYEQYF
TRBV6-1 | 15 | CASSQGAGTQETQYF
TRBV7-2 | 14 | CASSLHAGPYGYTF
TRBV7-2 | 16 | CASRREGRRVNSPLHF
TRBV12-5 | 16 | CASGAYSGGAPNEQFF
TRBV4-1 | 13 | CASSTQGNYGYTF
TRBV6-6 | 16 | CASSYSRGGRGNTIYF
TRBV27 | 13 | CASSFKYQETQYF
TRBV28 | 11 | CASSSPLEQYF
TRBV7-2 | 15 | CASTRNGVMNTEAFF
TRBV6-1 | 14 | CASSIQGKSSGYTF
TRBV7-8 | 14 | CASRRGPEGAEAFF
TRBV9 | 15 | CASSVMTVNTGELFF
TRBV4-3 | 16 | CASSPMGSDRFYGYTF
TRBV19 | 12 | CASSTQFHGYTF
TRBV5-6 | 14 | CASSLTGEVYEQYF
TRBV4-3 | 15 | CASSRTSGAYNEQFF
TRBV6-6 | 13 | CASTGTANEKLFF
TRBV6-1 | 15 | CASSAEGLINYGYTF
TRBV30 | 12 | CAWRTPNYGYTF
TRBV27 | 17 | CASSWARLGAYYSPLHF
TRBV2 | 15 | CASMTGLAGTGELFF
TRBV12-5 | 17 | CASGLVPGGAGANVLTF
TRBV19 | 16 | CASSSRRTGGADGYTF
TRBV11-1 | 14 | CASSLEGRTYEQYF
TRBV6-5 | 14 | CASSPYRGNYGYTF
TRBV2 | 15 | CASSFPRGRDSPLHF
TRBV7-9 | 12 | CASSLRPYEQYF
TRBV15 | 17 | CATSRDSGTGANYGYTF
TRBV6-5 | 14 | CASRQGKVVSPLHF
TRBV5-1 | 17 | CASSPMWGGSNTGELFF